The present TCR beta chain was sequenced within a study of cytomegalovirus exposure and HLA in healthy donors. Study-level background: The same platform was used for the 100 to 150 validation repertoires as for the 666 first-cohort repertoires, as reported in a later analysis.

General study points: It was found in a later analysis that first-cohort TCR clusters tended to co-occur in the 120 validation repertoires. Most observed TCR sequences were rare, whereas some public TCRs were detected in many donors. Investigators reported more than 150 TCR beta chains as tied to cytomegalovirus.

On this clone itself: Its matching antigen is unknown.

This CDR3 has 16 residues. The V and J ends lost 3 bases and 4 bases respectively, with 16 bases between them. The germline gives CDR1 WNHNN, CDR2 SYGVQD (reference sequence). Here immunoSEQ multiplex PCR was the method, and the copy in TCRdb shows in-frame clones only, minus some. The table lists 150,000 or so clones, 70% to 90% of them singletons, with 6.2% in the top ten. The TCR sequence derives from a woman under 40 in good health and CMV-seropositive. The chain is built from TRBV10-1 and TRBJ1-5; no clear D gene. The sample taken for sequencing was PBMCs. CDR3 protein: CASSEACRQLNQPQHF. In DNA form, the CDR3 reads TGCGCCAGCAGTGAAGCGTGTCGGCAGTTAAATCAGCCCCAGCATTTT.